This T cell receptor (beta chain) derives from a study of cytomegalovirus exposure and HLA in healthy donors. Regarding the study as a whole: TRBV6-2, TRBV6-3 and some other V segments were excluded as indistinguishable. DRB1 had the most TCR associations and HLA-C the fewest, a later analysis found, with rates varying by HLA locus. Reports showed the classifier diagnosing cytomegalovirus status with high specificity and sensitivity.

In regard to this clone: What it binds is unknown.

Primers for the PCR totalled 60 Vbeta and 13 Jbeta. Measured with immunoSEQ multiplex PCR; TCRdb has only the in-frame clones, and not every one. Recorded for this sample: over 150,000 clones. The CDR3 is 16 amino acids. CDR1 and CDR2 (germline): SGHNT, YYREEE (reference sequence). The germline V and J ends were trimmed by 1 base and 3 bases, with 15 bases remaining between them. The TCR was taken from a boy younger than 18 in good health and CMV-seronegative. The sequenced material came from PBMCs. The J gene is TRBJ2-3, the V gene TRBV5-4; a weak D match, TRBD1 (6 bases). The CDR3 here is CASSLNQGIFTDTQYF. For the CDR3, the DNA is TGTGCCAGCAGCTTGAACCAGGGGATCTTTACAGATACGCAGTATTTT.